This TCR beta chain came from a study of blood T cell repertoires in COVID-19. Overall study: Acute-phase and convalescent COVID-19 samples originated in the United States, Italy and Spain.

Original data processing: Estimation of nucleated cell counts relied on the amplification of reference gene primers. Here immunoSEQ multiplex PCR was the method, and the copy in TCRdb shows in-frame clones only, minus some. V and J calls and clone size are as listed in that table; D and trimming were resolved from the DNA. The data hold fewer than 450,000 clones, with about nine tenths observed a single time. Seattle-derived patients entered the study during active infection and were followed longitudinally. The CDR3 sequence is 15 residues long. The germline CDR1 and CDR2 sequences are SGDLS and YYNGEE. Trimming at V came to 0 bases and at J to 5 bases, leaving 4 bases not matched to a gene.

V gene TRBV9 combines with J gene TRBJ1-2; 10 bases agree with TRBD1. The clonotype originates from a woman in her 70s with COVID-19, enrolled during active disease. Sequenced sample: peripheral blood. CDR3 loop: CASSVDDRGLYGYTF. The CDR3, as DNA: TGTGCCAGCAGCGTAGATGACAGGGGGCTTTATGGCTACACCTTC.